This T cell receptor beta chain came from a study of blood T cells in healthy people across ages. A second PCR of about 6 to 12 cycles used a sample-barcoded 5' primer and a J-beta primer mix. MiXCR, applied by TCRdb to the 5' RACE reads, yields one record per CDR3 protein. Counted here are roughly 900,000 distinct CDR3 sequences, under 35% occurring once; the ten biggest clones make up around 16%. This CDR3 region has 15 residues. Germline-derived CDR1 and CDR2 are MGHDK and SYGVNS. With respect to this clonotype: This may come from a read error, since a much larger clone is one base off.

The gene calls are TRBV25-1 and TRBJ1-2; 10 bases align to TRBD1. The receptor was isolated from a woman of 80 years or more in good health. Sequencing used blood. CDR3 in DNA: TGTGCCGGCAGTGAACCCGGGACAGGGGTTGTTGGCTACACCTTC. Translated, it gives CAGSEPGTGVVGYTF.